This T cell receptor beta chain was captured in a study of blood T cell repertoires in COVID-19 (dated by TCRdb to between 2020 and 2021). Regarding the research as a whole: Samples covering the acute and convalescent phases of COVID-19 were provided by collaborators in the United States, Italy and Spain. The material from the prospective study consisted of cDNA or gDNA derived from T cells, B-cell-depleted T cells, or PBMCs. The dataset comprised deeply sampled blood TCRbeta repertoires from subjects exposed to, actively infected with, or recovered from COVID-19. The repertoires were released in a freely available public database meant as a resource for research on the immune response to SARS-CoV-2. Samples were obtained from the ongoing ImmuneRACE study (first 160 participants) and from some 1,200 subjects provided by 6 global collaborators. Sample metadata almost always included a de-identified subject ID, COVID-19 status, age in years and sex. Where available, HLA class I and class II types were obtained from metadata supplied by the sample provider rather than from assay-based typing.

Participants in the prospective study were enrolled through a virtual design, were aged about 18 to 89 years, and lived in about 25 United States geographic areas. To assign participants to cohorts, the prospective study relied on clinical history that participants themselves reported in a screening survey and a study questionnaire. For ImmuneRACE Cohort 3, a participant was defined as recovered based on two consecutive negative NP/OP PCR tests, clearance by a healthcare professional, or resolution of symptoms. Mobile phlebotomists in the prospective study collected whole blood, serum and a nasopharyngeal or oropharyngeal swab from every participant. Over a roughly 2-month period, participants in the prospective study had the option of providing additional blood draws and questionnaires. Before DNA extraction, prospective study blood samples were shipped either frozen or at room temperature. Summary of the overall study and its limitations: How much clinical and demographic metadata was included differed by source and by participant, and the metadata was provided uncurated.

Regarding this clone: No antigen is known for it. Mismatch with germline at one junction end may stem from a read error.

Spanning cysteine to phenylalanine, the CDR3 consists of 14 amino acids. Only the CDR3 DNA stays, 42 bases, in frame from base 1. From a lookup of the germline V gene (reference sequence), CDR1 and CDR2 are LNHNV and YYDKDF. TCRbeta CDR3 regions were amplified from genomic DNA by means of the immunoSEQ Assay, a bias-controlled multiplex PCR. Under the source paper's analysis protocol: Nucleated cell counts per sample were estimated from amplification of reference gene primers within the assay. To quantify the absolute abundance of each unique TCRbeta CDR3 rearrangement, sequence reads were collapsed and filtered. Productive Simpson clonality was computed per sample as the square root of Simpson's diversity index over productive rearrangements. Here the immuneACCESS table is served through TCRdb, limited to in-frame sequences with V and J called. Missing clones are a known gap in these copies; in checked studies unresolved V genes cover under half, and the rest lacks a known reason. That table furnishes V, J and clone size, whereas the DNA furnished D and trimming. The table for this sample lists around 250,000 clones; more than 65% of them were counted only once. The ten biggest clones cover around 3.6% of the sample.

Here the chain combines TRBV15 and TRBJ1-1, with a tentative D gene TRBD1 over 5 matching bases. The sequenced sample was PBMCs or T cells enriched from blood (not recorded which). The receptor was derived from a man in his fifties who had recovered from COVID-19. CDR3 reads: CATSGDRKNTEAFF. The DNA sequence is TGTGCCACCAGCGGAGACAGAAAGAACACTGAAGCTTTCTTT.